Below, 20 T cell receptor beta chains from the same sample are listed, as sequenced in a study of T cells in localized non-small cell lung cancer. This table comes from immunoSEQ multiplex PCR, and its TCRdb copy is limited to in-frame clones, with some not included. Of under 70,000 clones listed, 80% to 90% are singletons. Sample: peripheral blood, taken before any cancer treatment. The receptors were sampled from a woman between 40 and 69 years old with stage I lung adenocarcinoma.

This clone showed up just a few times. The rearrangement joins TRBV7-9 to TRBJ1-1; 7 nucleotides agree with TRBD1. Germline trimming cut 1 base from V and 11 bases from J; bases unmatched to any gene: 1. The V gene's germline CDR1 is SEHNR and CDR2 FQNEAQ (reference sequence). CDR3 size: 11 residues. CDR3 loop: CASSLGQGAFF. CDR3 coding DNA: TGTGCCAGCAGCTTAGGACAGGGCGCTTTCTTT.

The chain has TRBV19 and TRBJ1-1; 7 bases line up with TRBD1. The length of the CDR3 is 15 residues. The V and J ends lost 9 bases and 3 bases, in that order; junction bases with no gene match: 13. The germline V gene encodes CDR1 LNHDA and CDR2 SQIVND (reference sequence). The CDR3 coding sequence is TGTGCCAGCACTCAGGGGGGGCCCCCATACACTGAAGCTTTCTTT. Translation: CASTQGGPPYTEAFF.

For this clone: Other DNA sequences of this sample code for an identical CDR3. V is TRBV9 and J is TRBJ2-2, with D possibly being TRBD1 or TRBD2 (7 bases each). Germline V lookup: CDR1 SGDLS, CDR2 YYNGEE. Trimming removed 1 base at V and 7 bases at J, with 29 bases between. The CDR3 loop spans 20 amino acids. CDR3 sequence: CASSVPDPGGDSPVGGELFF. In DNA form, the CDR3 reads TGTGCCAGCAGCGTACCCGATCCAGGGGGGGATAGCCCGGTGGGCGGGGAGCTGTTTTTT.

The chain has TRBV28 and TRBJ2-7, with D perhaps TRBD2 (6 bases). V lost 3 bases to trimming and J lost 5 bases, with 14 bases between them. This CDR3 is 14 amino acids long. The germline V gene encodes CDR1 MDHEN and CDR2 SYDVKM. The CDR3 coding sequence is TGTGCCAGCAGTTTTTCCGGGCGGGGTAACGAGCAGTACTTC. Translated: CASSFSGRGNEQYF.

This sequence joins TRBV6-5 and TRBJ1-6; 7 bases match TRBD1. J was trimmed by 10 bases and V by 6 bases; bases with no gene match: 9. Per germline, CDR1 MNHEY and CDR2 SVGAGI. CDR3 length equals 14 residues. DNA for the CDR3: TGTGCCAGCAGACAGGGGATGGGTGGATCACCCCTCCACTTT. This sequence encodes CASRQGMGGSPLHF.

The V gene is TRBV7-2, the J gene TRBJ1-1; TRBD1 agrees at 9 bases. The germline CDR1 and CDR2 sequences are SGHTA and FQGNSA. The ends lost 5 bases at V and 11 bases at J; junction bases unmatched: 6. The CDR3 extends over 12 amino acids. Here the CDR3 DNA reads TGTGCCAGCAGCCCGGACAGGGGTTCGGCTTTCTTT. Translated: CASSPDRGSAFF.

V is TRBV5-1 and J is TRBJ2-3; D tentatively fits TRBD1 or TRBD2 (5 bases each). V gave up 3 bases and J gave up 5 bases, with 13 bases separating them. The germline gives CDR1 SGHRS, CDR2 YFSETQ. The CDR3 has 14 residues. This chain's CDR3 is CASSWVGDGDTQYF. In DNA, the CDR3 is TGCGCCAGCAGCTGGGTCGGGGACGGAGATACGCAGTATTTT.

The V and J genes are TRBV5-1 and TRBJ2-3; 9 bases align to TRBD1. The CDR3 contains 15 residues. Germline values: CDR1 SGHRS, CDR2 YFSETQ. V shed 2 bases and J 3 bases; nucleotides not matched to a gene: 4. CDR3 DNA: TGCGCCAGCAGCTTAAGACAGGGGGGTACAGATACGCAGTATTTT. Protein product: CASSLRQGGTDTQYF.

This clone has a single count. The V call is TRBV30, the J call TRBJ2-3; possible D gene TRBD2, 7 bases. The germline V gene has CDR1 GTSNPN and CDR2 SVGIG (reference sequence). The CDR3 consists of 16 residues. Trimming pared 2 bases from V and 2 bases from J, leaving 17 bases between. In DNA form, the CDR3 reads TGTGCCTGGAGTAAGGGGGAGGGGCTACTCACAGATACGCAGTATTTT. It specifies CAWSKGEGLLTDTQYF.

V usage is TRBV18 and J usage is TRBJ1-2; D might be TRBD1 (6 bases). The CDR3 spans 13 residues. Looked up from germline, CDR1 is KGHSH and CDR2 is LQKENI. Trimming took 0 bases from V and 7 from J, leaving 9 bases between them. CDR3 loop: CASSPPGTSGYTF. CDR3 DNA: TGTGCCAGCTCACCACCGGGGACAAGTGGCTACACCTTC.

V and J are TRBV9 and TRBJ1-1, with 10 bases aligning to TRBD1. The CDR3 totals 18 residues. Germline-derived CDR1 and CDR2 are SGDLS and YYNGEE. V shed 4 bases, J shed 4 bases, and the junction held 16 bases outside the gene matches. The CDR3 nucleotides read TGTGCCAGCAGCCCCGGGACAGGGGTTTCTCTCGGGGGCACTGAAGCTTTCTTT. It encodes CASSPGTGVSLGGTEAFF.

The chain couples TRBV7-9 to TRBJ2-7; perhaps TRBD1 as D (5 bases). V was clipped by 5 bases and J by 0 bases, with 14 bases between them. CDR3 length: 15 amino acids. CDR1 and CDR2 from the germline V gene are SEHNR and FQNEAQ (reference sequence). Here the CDR3 reads CASSDTRQGSYEQYF. The CDR3 bases are TGTGCCAGCAGCGATACCAGGCAGGGCTCCTACGAGCAGTACTTC.

This clone showed up just once. The gene calls are TRBV18 and TRBJ2-1, with a tentative D call TRBD1 (5 bases). Germline V gene sequence: CDR1 KGHSH, CDR2 LQKENI. The CDR3 covers 13 residues. The V gene lost 3 bases and the J gene lost 4 bases, with 7 bases spanning the gap. CDR3 region: CASSPGLYNEQFF. The CDR3 DNA sequence: TGTGCCAGCTCACCGGGGCTTTACAATGAGCAGTTCTTC.

Concerning this clone: Relative to the germline gene, one junction end is altered; a read error may explain this. The gene calls are TRBV7-7 and TRBJ2-5, with 9 bases lining up with TRBD2. Germline V gives CDR1 SSHAT, CDR2 FNYEAQ (reference sequence). The CDR3 runs 15 residues. In DNA form, the CDR3 reads TGTGCTAGCAGCCAAGTGAGCGGGGGGTGGGAGACCCAGTACTTC. Its protein is CASSQVSGGWETQYF.

This chain connects TRBV4-3 to TRBJ2-7; TRBD1 agrees at 7 bases. Germline assignment: CDR1 LGHNA and CDR2 YSLEER. V was pared by 0 bases and J by 2 bases, with 4 bases of the junction left unmatched. This CDR3 spans 15 amino acids. The CDR3 reads CASSQDHGTAYEQYF. The DNA of the CDR3 is TGCGCCAGCAGCCAAGATCACGGGACAGCCTACGAGCAGTACTTC.

This chain links TRBV30 with TRBJ1-2, with a tentative D call TRBD1 (6 bases). The germline V gene encodes CDR1 GTSNPN and CDR2 SVGIG (reference sequence). The ends were cut back, 1 base at V and 5 bases at J, with 11 bases in the middle. CDR3 length: 13 residues. The CDR3, as DNA: TGTGCCTGGAGTGGTGGACAGCTTTATGGCTACACCTTC. This encodes CAWSGGQLYGYTF.

The chain recombines TRBV19 with TRBJ2-6; D unclear. CDR3 size: 13 residues. V gave up 2 bases and J gave up 5 bases, with 4 bases separating them. Germline CDR1 and CDR2: LNHDA and SQIVND (reference sequence). The CDR3 bases are TGTGCCAGTAGTATACCCAGGGCCAACGTCCTGACTTTC. This sequence encodes CASSIPRANVLTF. The full variable domain, completed using reference TRBV19 and TRBJ2-6, is DGGITQSPKYLFRKEGQNVTLSCEQNLNHDAMYWYRQDPGQGLRLIYYSQIVNDFQKGDIAEGYSVSREKKESFPLTVTSAQKNPTAFYLCASSIPRANVLTFGAGSRLTVL.

This sequence joins TRBV6-1 and TRBJ1-5; D not resolved. Trimming removed 6 bases from V and 3 bases from J, with 12 bases in between. The CDR3 consists of 14 residues. Germline CDR1 is MNHNS and CDR2 is SASEGT. Written as DNA, the CDR3 is TGTGCCAGCAGAGCCATAACGTCCAATCAGCCCCAGCATTTT. Its protein product is CASRAITSNQPQHF.

The chain has TRBV29-1 and TRBJ2-7, with TRBD1 matching 7 bases. The CDR3 runs 14 residues. In germline, CDR1 is SQVTM, CDR2 ANQGSEA. The ends lost 1 base at V and 2 bases at J; junction bases unmatched: 5. DNA for the CDR3: TGCAGCGTTGAAGCCACAGGGGCTCCCTACGAGCAGTACTTC. It codes for CSVEATGAPYEQYF.

This clone was seen only once. The junction shows a germline mismatch at one end, possibly a read error. This rearrangement joins TRBV7-9 to TRBJ2-5; the D is unclear. The J call is in doubt because the DNA end fits TRBJ2-7 better. The CDR3 spans 15 residues. From germline, CDR1 is SEHNR and CDR2 FQNEAQ (reference sequence). The CDR3 here is CASNLGTALSYEQYF. CDR3 sequence (DNA): TGTGCCAGCAACTTAGGCACAGCCCTCTCCTACGAGCAGTACTTC.